These 6 T cell receptor beta chains were sequenced from one sample in a study of technical replicates of blood from a few donors. Profiled with immunoSEQ multiplex PCR; TCRdb holds only in-frame clones, not every one. The table shows about 88,000 clones, with around 92% occurring only once. Specimen: T cells isolated from PBMCs. These receptors were taken from a human donor in good health.

This sequence joins TRBV6-1 and TRBJ2-5; 8 bases line up with TRBD1. Trimming removed 8 bases from V and 4 bases from J; junction bases left unmatched: 9. There are 14 residues in the CDR3. CDR1 MNHNS and CDR2 SASEGT come from the germline V gene. Here the CDR3 reads CASGGTGWRETQYF. The CDR3 DNA reads as TGTGCCAGCGGCGGGACAGGTTGGCGAGAGACCCAGTACTTC.

The chain uses TRBV7-9 and TRBJ2-5; 9 bases are shared with TRBD1. With 4 bases clipped from V and 4 bases from J, the junction kept 7 bases outside the gene matches. This CDR3 is 15 amino acids long. Germline V gives CDR1 SEHNR, CDR2 FQNEAQ (reference sequence). This CDR3 reads CASSYGQGLGETQYF. CDR3 nucleotide sequence: TGTGCCAGCAGCTATGGACAGGGGTTGGGAGAGACCCAGTACTTC.

The chain is built from TRBV6-5 and TRBJ2-7, with D possibly being TRBD2 (6 bases). V dropped 6 bases and J dropped 0 bases, with 12 bases sitting between them. The CDR3 is 14 residues long. The V gene's germline CDR1 is MNHEY and CDR2 SVGAGI. CDR3 bases: TGTGCCAGCAGCAAAGCGGGTGCCTCCTACGAGCAGTACTTC. It translates to CASSKAGASYEQYF.

The V call is TRBV19, the J call TRBJ2-7; D gene unclear. The CDR3 is made up of 14 amino acids. Germline-derived CDR1 and CDR2 are LNHDA and SQIVND (reference sequence). V lost 6 bases to trimming and J lost 0 bases, with 12 bases between them. CDR3 loop: CASSTYDNSYEQYF. The DNA of the CDR3 is TGTGCCAGTAGCACTTACGACAACTCCTACGAGCAGTACTTC.

The V call is TRBV15, the J call TRBJ1-2, with 7 bases fitting TRBD1. Germline trimming cut 0 bases from V and 6 bases from J; bases unmatched to any gene: 7. The length of the CDR3 is 15 residues. The germline V gene has CDR1 LNHNV and CDR2 YYDKDF (reference sequence). The CDR3 DNA is TGTGCCACCAGCAGAGATTTGGGGCAGGGGGATGGCTACACCTTC. It specifies CATSRDLGQGDGYTF.

This clone was recorded only once. The chain recombines TRBV6-6 with TRBJ1-2; 10 bases agree with TRBD1. Germline V gene data show CDR1 as MNHNY and CDR2 as SVGAGI (reference sequence). The V gene end was trimmed by 5 bases and the J gene end by 4 bases; junction bases not matched to a gene: 10. CDR3 size: 16 residues. CDR3 sequence: CASSPRQGARSYGYTF. CDR3 nucleotide sequence: TGTGCCAGCAGTCCCCGACAGGGGGCGAGGTCCTATGGCTACACCTTC.